This is a list of T cell receptor beta chains from one sample in a study of graft-versus-host responses after intestinal transplantation. The assay was immunoSEQ multiplex PCR, and TCRdb's table has in-frame clones only and misses some. The table lists 24,000 or so clones, over 80% of them singletons, with roughly 1.1% in the top ten. Sequencing was performed on PBMCs, taken about 27 days after intestinal transplant. Receptor source: a human patient who received an intestinal transplant, so some T cells may come from the graft donor. Each CDR3 is given with its conserved first and last residue. The order of the fields is V gene, CDR3 length, CDR3 protein.

TRBV4-1 | 15 | CASSQGLAGADEQYF
TRBV28 | 14 | CASSFGGRAYEQYF
TRBV28 | 16 | CASSFAGRSRKETQYF
TRBV5-1 | 15 | CASSLDSGRGYGYTF
TRBV10-3 | 13 | CAISDLGAYEQYF
TRBV20-1 | 11 | CSANINNEQFF
TRBV11-2 | 15 | CASSPGRSLQETQYF
TRBV4-1 | 19 | CASSLLGPSLVSSYNEQFF
TRBV6-1 | 15 | CASSEAGGSSYEQYF
TRBV19 | 13 | CASSIFQGDEQYF
TRBV4-2 | 14 | CASSRAGGRDEQYF
TRBV9 | 14 | CASSDPGGADIQYF
TRBV27 | 18 | CASSLSVPGRGSRNTIYF
TRBV5-1 | 13 | CASHDSPNEKLFF
TRBV6-6 | 15 | CASSYSSLGGETQYF
TRBV2 | 16 | CASSERDVSYNSPLHF
TRBV7-2 | 14 | CASSPGLAGYEQYF
TRBV6-6 | 15 | CASSYTSGSTDTQYF
TRBV5-4 | 14 | CASSSGTGQEKLFF
TRBV6-5 | 13 | CASTDSRGFGYTF
TRBV2 | 15 | CASSEGDLLQETQYF
TRBV25-1 | 15 | CASPLDRAKGNTIYF
TRBV19 | 15 | CASRLGLPSGYGYTF
TRBV19 | 13 | CASSIKGPGELFF
TRBV27 | 15 | CASSLTGANIYEQYF
TRBV18 | 16 | CASSVTSGPPYNEQFF
TRBV12-5 | 13 | CASAAPDRQPQHF
TRBV14 | 16 | CASSQIASGSWNEQYF
TRBV25-1 | 17 | CASSEFGRGPFTGELFF
TRBV2 | 12 | CASSDPFYEQYF
TRBV2 | 14 | CASSRDRGYHEQYF
TRBV9 | 14 | CASSISGSTDTQYF
TRBV7-9 | 15 | CASSLVGPSTDTQYF
TRBV5-1 | 12 | CASSRSTYEQYF
TRBV28 | 15 | CASSLSSSLGNTIYF
TRBV7-3 | 15 | CASSITGGRTGELFF
TRBV4-1 | 15 | CASSQETDSYNEQFF
TRBV7-9 | 12 | CASSPDASEAFF
TRBV10-3 | 13 | CAIGETGEETQYF
TRBV6-1 | 16 | CASSEPGQGTNYGYTF
TRBV11-2 | 14 | CASSPGVRGYEQYF
TRBV29-1 | 13 | CSVVDRGYGGYTF
TRBV6-1 | 14 | CASSPPEGNQPQHF
TRBV6-5 | 14 | CASSDWDRAYEQYF
TRBV11-2 | 15 | CASSLRTGINQPQHF
TRBV5-8 | 12 | CASSLLGNEQYF
TRBV18 | 20 | CASSLSIPGVAVLAKNIQYF
TRBV6-5 | 15 | CASSPRDSLNNEQFF
TRBV6-4 | 18 | CASSETVSRGVNNSPLHF
TRBV9 | 14 | CASSVRGWNSPLHF